This T cell receptor beta chain is from a study of patients and donors after allogeneic stem cell transplantation. CDR3 length: 11 amino acids. V was pared by 2 bases and J by 2 bases, with 3 bases between. The germline CDR1 and CDR2 sequences are SQVTM and ANQGSEA. This clonotype was detected only a few times. Each CDR3 protein gets one entry after TCRdb re-called the RT-PCR reads with MiXCR. The sample records more than 150,000 distinct CDR3 sequences, approximately 24% being singletons. The sequenced material came from blood, either unsorted or a sorted T cell fraction (not recorded which). This receptor was obtained from a human donor who was either an allogeneic HSCT recipient or a stem cell or donor lymphocyte infusion donor (not recorded which). It is not recorded whose cells these are; they may come from a transplant donor. This chain links TRBV29-1 with TRBJ1-1; D gene unclear. For the CDR3, the DNA is TGCAGCGTTGAAACTAACACTGAAGCTTTCTTT. Its protein product is CSVETNTEAFF.